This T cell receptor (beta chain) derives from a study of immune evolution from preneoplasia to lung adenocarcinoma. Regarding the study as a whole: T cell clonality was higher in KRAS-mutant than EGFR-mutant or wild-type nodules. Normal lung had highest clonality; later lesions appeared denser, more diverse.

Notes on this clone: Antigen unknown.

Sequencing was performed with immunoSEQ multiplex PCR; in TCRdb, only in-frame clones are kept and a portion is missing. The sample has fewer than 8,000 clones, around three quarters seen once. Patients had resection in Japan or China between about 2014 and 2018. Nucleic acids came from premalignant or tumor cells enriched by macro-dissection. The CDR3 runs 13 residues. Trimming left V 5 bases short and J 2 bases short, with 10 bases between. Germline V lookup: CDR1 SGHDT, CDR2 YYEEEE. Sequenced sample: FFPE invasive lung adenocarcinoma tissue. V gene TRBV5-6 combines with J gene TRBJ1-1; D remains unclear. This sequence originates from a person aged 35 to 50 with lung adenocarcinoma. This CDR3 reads CASSRRLNTEAFF. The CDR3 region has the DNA TGTGCCAGCAGTAGGAGGCTCAACACTGAAGCTTTCTTT.